These 6 T cell receptor beta chains were sequenced from one sample in a study of cytomegalovirus exposure and HLA in healthy donors (dated by TCRdb to the late 2010s). The protocol used for the library was the immunoSEQ multiplex PCR assay. For the multiplex PCR, a mixture combining 60 forward primers for TCR Vbeta segments and 13 reverse primers for TCR Jbeta segments was used. Here the immuneACCESS table is served through TCRdb, limited to in-frame sequences with V and J called. Missing clones are a known gap in these copies; in checked studies unresolved V genes cover under half, and the rest lacks a known reason. In this sample the table shows under 85,000 clones, almost 80% of which occur a single time. Around a fifth of the sample is taken by the ten largest. The source material was PBMCs. These receptors came from a woman in her thirties or forties in good health and CMV-seropositive.

On this clone: The identical CDR3 is also encoded by other nucleotide sequences in the sample. V is TRBV6-5 and J is TRBJ1-1; D unclear. Germline V lookup: CDR1 MNHEY, CDR2 SVGAGI. Trimming took 2 bases from V and 1 from J, leaving 8 bases between them. CDR3 length: 14 residues. The CDR3 loop is CASSYSGRNTEAFF. In DNA form, the CDR3 reads TGTGCCAGCAGTTACAGTGGCAGGAACACTGAAGCTTTCTTT.

This clone has only a few counts. V gene TRBV6-1 combines with J gene TRBJ1-1; 8 bases align to TRBD1. J was trimmed by 0 bases and V by 7 bases; bases with no gene match: 7. The germline V gene has CDR1 MNHNS and CDR2 SASEGT. There are 15 residues in the CDR3. CDR3 nucleotide sequence: TGTGCCAGCAAATCACAGGGGGGGATGAACACTGAAGCTTTCTTT. Protein: CASKSQGGMNTEAFF.

The chain carries TRBV18 and TRBJ1-2; maybe TRBD1 (5 bases). This CDR3 region has 17 residues. Trimming left V 1 base short and J 0 bases short, with 15 bases between. CDR1 is KGHSH, CDR2 LQKENI, per germline. CDR3 amino acids: CASSPLVSGAANYGYTF. CDR3 nucleotide sequence: TGTGCCAGCTCACCACTTGTCAGCGGGGCAGCTAACTATGGCTACACCTTC.

This chain uses TRBV6-5 with TRBJ2-7; TRBD1 might be the D (5 bases). Trimming pared 2 bases from V and 1 base from J, leaving 12 bases between. The CDR3 has 15 amino acids. The germline gives CDR1 MNHEY, CDR2 SVGAGI. The CDR3 sequence: CASSYGQGSSYEQYF. The CDR3 DNA sequence: TGTGCCAGCAGTTACGGGCAGGGCAGTTCCTACGAGCAGTACTTC.

This chain uses TRBV4-2 with TRBJ1-1; D is undetermined. V was trimmed by 0 bases and J by 4 bases, leaving 21 bases between them. The germline V gene encodes CDR1 LGHNA and CDR2 YNFKEQ. The CDR3 sequence is 18 residues long. The CDR3 spells CASSQDGPGRQLGTEAFF. CDR3 coding DNA: TGTGCCAGCAGCCAAGATGGCCCGGGTCGGCAGCTAGGCACTGAAGCTTTCTTT.

V usage is TRBV5-1 and J usage is TRBJ2-3; 11 nucleotides line up with TRBD2. CDR1 and CDR2 (germline): SGHRS, YFSETQ. V gave up 1 base and J gave up 0 bases; unmatched junction bases: 1. CDR3 length equals 16 residues. CDR3 coding DNA: TGCGCCAGCAGCTTGACTAGCGGGGGAAGCACAGATACGCAGTATTTT. The encoded protein is CASSLTSGGSTDTQYF.